This TCR beta chain was found in a study of blood T cell repertoires in COVID-19. Study-wide context: Both acute and convalescent COVID-19 samples were obtained from the United States, Italy and Spain. PBMCs, B-cell-depleted T cells, or T cells provided the cDNA or gDNA that made up the material.

Germline CDR1 and CDR2: SGHAT and FQNNGV. This CDR3 spans 13 amino acids. The J segment lost 10 bases and the V segment lost 3 bases, leaving 5 bases of the junction unmatched. In the study's own analysis: Reference gene primers were amplified, and this amplification served to estimate nucleated cell counts. Measured with immunoSEQ multiplex PCR; TCRdb has only the in-frame clones, and not every one. The V and J calls and clone size are taken from that table; D and trimming were inferred from the DNA. The profile shows hundreds of thousands of clones, approximately 86% of them singletons. Material for sequencing was peripheral blood. This clonotype was sampled from a woman in her seventies with COVID-19, enrolled during active disease. V gene TRBV11-2 combines with J gene TRBJ2-3; 9 nucleotides match TRBD2. CDR3 nucleotides: TGTGCCAGCAGCTTGGGACTAGCTTTGCCGCAGTATTTT. It translates to CASSLGLALPQYF.